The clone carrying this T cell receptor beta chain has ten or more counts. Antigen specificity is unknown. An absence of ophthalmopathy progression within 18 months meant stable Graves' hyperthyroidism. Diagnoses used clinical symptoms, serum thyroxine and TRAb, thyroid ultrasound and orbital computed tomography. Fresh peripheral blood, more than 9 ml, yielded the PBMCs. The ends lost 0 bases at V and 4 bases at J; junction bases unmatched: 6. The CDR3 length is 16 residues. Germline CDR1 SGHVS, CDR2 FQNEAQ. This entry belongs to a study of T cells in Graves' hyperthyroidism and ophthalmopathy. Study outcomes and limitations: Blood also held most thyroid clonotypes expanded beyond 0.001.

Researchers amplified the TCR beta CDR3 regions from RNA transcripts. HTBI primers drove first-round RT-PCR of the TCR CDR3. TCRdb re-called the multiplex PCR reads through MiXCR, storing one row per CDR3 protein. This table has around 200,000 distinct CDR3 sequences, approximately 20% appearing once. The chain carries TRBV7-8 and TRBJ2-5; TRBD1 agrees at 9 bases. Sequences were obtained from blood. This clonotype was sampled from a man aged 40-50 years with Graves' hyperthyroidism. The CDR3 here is CASSLASSGQGETQYF. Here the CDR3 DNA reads TGTGCCAGCAGCTTAGCCTCATCGGGACAGGGAGAGACCCAGTACTTC.